This TCR beta chain stems from a study of cytomegalovirus exposure and HLA in healthy donors. In the case of this clone: Antigen: not known.

General study results and limits: A subsequent analysis found that TCR clusters from the first cohort also tended to co-occur in the 120 or so validation repertoires, with 94% of cluster scores above 0. Rarity held for most TCR sequences, but there were some public TCRs that occurred in many donors.

In germline, CDR1 is MGHRA, CDR2 YSYEKL. The CDR3 loop spans 15 amino acids. V was clipped by 3 bases and J by 4 bases; unmatched bases: 6. TCRdb's copy holds only in-frame clones and misses some; the assay was immunoSEQ multiplex PCR. The data contain around 93,000 clones, around 85% of them singletons. Sequenced material: PBMCs. This TCR came from a young man in good health and CMV-seropositive. The chain combines TRBV4-1 with TRBJ2-7, with 10 bases identical to TRBD1. The chain's CDR3 is CASSHYPGQGYEQYF. Here the CDR3 DNA reads TGCGCCAGCAGCCATTATCCGGGACAGGGGTACGAGCAGTACTTC.